This is a list of T cell receptor beta chains from one sample in a study of blood T cell repertoires in COVID-19. Assay: immunoSEQ multiplex PCR; the TCRdb copy retains only in-frame clones and omits some. The profile shows about 250,000 clones, around 88% of them singletons. Sequencing was performed on peripheral blood. The receptors were gathered from a woman of 80 years or more with COVID-19, enrolled during active disease. Each CDR3 is given with its conserved first and last residue. The order of the fields is D gene, J gene, CDR3 length, V gene, clone size, CDR3 protein, CDR3 DNA. D genes are given only for firm matches. A clone size is listed for some rows: how often the clone was seen (once, few, many), or a class if it is expanded.

>NA|TRBJ2-7|13|TRBV2|NA
CASRTESSYEQYF
TGTGCCAGCAGGACGGAGAGCTCCTACGAGCAGTACTTC
>NA|TRBJ1-2|14|TRBV24-1|NA
CATSDFGQNYGYTF
TGTGCCACCAGTGATTTTGGACAGAACTATGGCTACACCTTC
>NA|TRBJ1-6|16|TRBV18|NA
CASSPMEGGSNSPLHF
TGTGCCAGCTCACCAATGGAGGGTGGAAGTAATTCACCCCTCCACTTT
>TRBD1|TRBJ1-3|14|TRBV5-1|NA
CASSPGGKGNTIYF
TGCGCCAGCAGCCCAGGGGGAAAGGGAAACACCATATATTTT
>TRBD1|TRBJ1-2|17|TRBV7-9|NA
CASSLATGKVLDYGYTF
TGTGCCAGCAGCTTAGCGACAGGGAAGGTACTTGACTATGGCTACACCTTC
>NA|TRBJ1-6|14|TRBV6-2/TRBV6-3|NA
CASSYSLSNSPLHF
TGTGCCAGCAGTTACAGCCTGAGTAATTCACCCCTCCACTTT
>NA|TRBJ1-2|14|TRBV6-5|NA
CASSYSGGRGGYTF
TGTGCCAGCAGTTACTCAGGGGGGAGGGGAGGCTACACCTTC
>TRBD2|TRBJ2-5|15|TRBV7-2|NA
CASSRGLSGRETQYF
TGTGCCAGCAGCCGGGGACTATCGGGGCGGGAGACCCAGTACTTC
>TRBD1|TRBJ1-6|14|TRBV6-5|NA
CASRSTGSNSPLHF
TGTGCCAGCAGGTCGACAGGGAGTAATTCACCCCTCCACTTT
>NA|TRBJ1-1|14|TRBV6-1|NA
CASSEATRNTEAFF
TGTGCCAGCAGTGAAGCAACAAGGAACACTGAAGCTTTCTTT
>TRBD1|TRBJ1-5|14|TRBV19|NA
CATREGQGNQPQHF
TGTGCCACTCGAGAGGGACAGGGGAATCAGCCCCAGCATTTT
>NA|TRBJ1-1|14|TRBV5-1|NA
CASSRSGYYTEAFF
TGCGCCAGCAGCCGGTCGGGATATTACACTGAAGCTTTCTTT
>NA|TRBJ1-5|14|TRBV6-5|NA
CASGRGYENQPQHF
TGTGCCAGCGGGAGGGGATACGAAAATCAGCCCCAGCATTTT
>NA|TRBJ1-6|15|TRBV28|NA
CASRLGTIGNSPLHF
TGTGCCAGCAGGTTAGGGACAATTGGGAATTCACCCCTCCACTTT
>TRBD2|TRBJ2-1|16|TRBV19|NA
CASKRLAGVSGNEQFF
TGTGCCAGTAAGAGGTTAGCGGGGGTGTCTGGCAATGAGCAGTTCTTC
>NA|TRBJ2-1|15|TRBV7-6|NA
CASSLVVGTYNEQFF
TGTGCCAGCAGCTTAGTTGTGGGCACCTACAATGAGCAGTTCTTC
>NA|TRBJ1-1|13|TRBV12-3/TRBV12-4|NA
CASSFQGDTEAFF
TGTGCCAGCAGTTTCCAGGGCGACACTGAAGCTTTCTTT
>TRBD1|TRBJ2-4|14|TRBV3-1/TRBV3-2|NA
CASSRTGPKNIQYF
TGTGCCAGCAGCCGGACAGGGCCAAAAAACATTCAGTACTTC
>TRBD1|TRBJ1-5|16|TRBV27|NA
CASSLLGDRGNQPQHF
TGTGCCAGCAGTTTACTTGGGGACAGGGGTAATCAGCCCCAGCATTTT
>NA|TRBJ2-2|15|TRBV9|NA
CASSPDRAPTGELFF
TGTGCCAGCAGCCCGGACAGAGCACCCACCGGGGAGCTGTTTTTT
>NA|TRBJ2-5|11|TRBV5-8|once
CASSPPETQYF
TGTGCCAGCAGCCCCCCGGAGACCCAGTACTTC
>NA|TRBJ2-3|13|TRBV7-9|NA
CASSFLQGGTQYF
TGTGCCAGCAGCTTTCTACAGGGTGGAACGCAGTATTTT
>NA|TRBJ1-6|13|TRBV30|NA
CAWRGQQNSPLHF
TGTGCCTGGAGAGGACAGCAAAATTCACCCCTCCACTTT
>NA|TRBJ1-2|14|TRBV7-8|NA
CASSHGQFSYGYTF
TGTGCCAGCAGCCACGGACAGTTTTCCTATGGCTACACCTTC
>NA|TRBJ1-5|14|TRBV28|NA
CASSLVGGNQPQHF
TGTGCCAGCAGTTTAGTGGGAGGCAATCAGCCCCAGCATTTT
>TRBD1|TRBJ1-1|16|TRBV27|NA
CASSHRTTGSLGEAFF
TGTGCCAGCAGCCACCGGACGACAGGGTCGCTGGGAGAAGCTTTCTTT
>TRBD1|TRBJ2-7|13|TRBV5-6|NA
CASSLTGGYEQYF
TGTGCCAGCAGCTTGACAGGGGGCTACGAGCAGTACTTC
>NA|TRBJ2-5|14|TRBV2|NA
CASSQTGSQETQYF
TGTGCCAGCAGCCAAACAGGGAGTCAAGAGACCCAGTACTTC
>NA|TRBJ1-5|16|TRBV5-8|NA
CASSYRQSHSNQPQHF
TGTGCCAGCAGCTACAGACAGTCCCATAGCAATCAGCCCCAGCATTTT
>TRBD2|TRBJ2-3|16|TRBV19|NA
CASSPRLAGTTDTQYF
TGTGCCAGTAGTCCCCGACTAGCGGGGACCACAGATACGCAGTATTTT
>NA|TRBJ2-7|13|TRBV7-2|NA
CASSSRRDFEQYF
TGTGCCAGCAGCTCACGAAGGGACTTTGAGCAGTACTTC
>NA|TRBJ1-1|16|TRBV5-1|NA
CASTPGHQAMNTEAFF
TGCGCCAGCACCCCAGGGCACCAGGCTATGAACACTGAAGCTTTCTTT
>NA|TRBJ2-2|15|TRBV5-1|once
CASSLSGSNTGELFF
TGCGCCAGCAGCTTGTCGGGATCGAACACCGGGGAGCTGTTTTTT
>NA|TRBJ1-1|14|TRBV6-9|NA
CASIEGLRNTEAFF
TGTGCCAGCATCGAGGGTCTTCGGAACACTGAAGCTTTCTTT
>TRBD2|TRBJ2-1|16|TRBV19|NA
CASRPPQRGAGNEQFF
TGTGCCAGTCGTCCCCCTCAGCGGGGGGCGGGGAATGAGCAGTTCTTC
>TRBD1|TRBJ2-5|15|TRBV19|once
CASSSGQGVGETQYF
TGTGCCAGTAGTTCAGGACAGGGGGTAGGAGAGACCCAGTACTTC
>NA|TRBJ1-2|14|TRBV7-2|NA
CASSLGRGQGGYTF
TGTGCCAGCAGCTTAGGGCGGGGGCAGGGTGGCTACACCTTC
>NA|TRBJ1-2|14|TRBV10-3|NA
CAISDLTGFYGYTF
TGTGCCATCAGTGACTTGACAGGATTCTATGGCTACACCTTC
>TRBD1|TRBJ1-1|14|TRBV4-3|NA
CASSQDQGEWVAFF
TGCGCCAGCAGCCAAGATCAGGGGGAGTGGGTAGCTTTCTTT
>NA|TRBJ2-1|14|TRBV7-2|NA
CASSFIGSYNEQFF
TGTGCCAGCAGCTTCATCGGCTCCTACAATGAGCAGTTCTTC
>NA|TRBJ1-2|15|TRBV28|NA
CASSLERKASGGYTF
TGTGCCAGCAGTTTAGAAAGGAAGGCCAGCGGTGGCTACACCTTC